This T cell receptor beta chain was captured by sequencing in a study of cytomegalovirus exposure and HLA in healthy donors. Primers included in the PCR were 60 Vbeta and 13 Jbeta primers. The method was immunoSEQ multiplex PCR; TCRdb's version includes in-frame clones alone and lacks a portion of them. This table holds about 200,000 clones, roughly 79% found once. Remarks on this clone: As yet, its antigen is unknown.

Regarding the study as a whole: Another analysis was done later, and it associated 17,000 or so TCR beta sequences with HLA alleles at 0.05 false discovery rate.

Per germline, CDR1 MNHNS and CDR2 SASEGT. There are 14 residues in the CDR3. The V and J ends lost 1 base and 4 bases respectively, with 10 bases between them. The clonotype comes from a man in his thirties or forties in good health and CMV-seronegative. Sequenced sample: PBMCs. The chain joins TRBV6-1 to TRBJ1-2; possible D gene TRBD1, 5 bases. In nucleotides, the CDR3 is TGTGCCAGCAGTGAAGTGGGGGGAGGCTATGGCTACACCTTC. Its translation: CASSEVGGGYGYTF.